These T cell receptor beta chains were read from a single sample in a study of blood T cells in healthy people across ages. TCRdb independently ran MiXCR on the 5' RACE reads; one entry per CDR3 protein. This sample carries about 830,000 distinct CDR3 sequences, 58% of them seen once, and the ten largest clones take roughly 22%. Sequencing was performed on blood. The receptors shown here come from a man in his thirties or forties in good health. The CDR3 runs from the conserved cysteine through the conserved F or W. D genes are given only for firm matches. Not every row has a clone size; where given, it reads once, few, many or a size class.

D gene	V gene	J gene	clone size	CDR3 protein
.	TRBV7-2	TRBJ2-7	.	CASRNSVGGSYEQYF
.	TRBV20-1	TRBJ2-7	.	CSATGSAYEQYF
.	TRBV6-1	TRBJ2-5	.	CASSDWQGSETQYF
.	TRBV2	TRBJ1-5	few	CASSEAAPAGSNQPQHF
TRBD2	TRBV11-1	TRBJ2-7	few	CASSFGTRMNYEQYF
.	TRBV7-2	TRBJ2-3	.	CASSPAGTPNTDTQYF
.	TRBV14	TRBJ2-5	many	CASSQNQRETQYF
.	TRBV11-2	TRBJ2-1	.	CASSLDQLTYNEQFF
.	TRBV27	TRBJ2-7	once	CASRAGGGSLNEQYF
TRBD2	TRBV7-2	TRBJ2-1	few	CASREPSGRMNEQFF
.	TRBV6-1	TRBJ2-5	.	CASSPLLRGETQYF
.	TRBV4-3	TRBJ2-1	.	CASSQVKRGEQFF
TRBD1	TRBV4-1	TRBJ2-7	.	CASSFRDRAMMGSYEQYF
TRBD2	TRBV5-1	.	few	CASSLAPTSGITYEQYF
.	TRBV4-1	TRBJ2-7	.	CASSQDGGGAYEQYF
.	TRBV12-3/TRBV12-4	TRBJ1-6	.	CASSYIYNSPLHF
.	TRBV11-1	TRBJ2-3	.	CASSLVGGTVTDTQYF
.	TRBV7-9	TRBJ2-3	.	CASSLWADTSTDTQYF
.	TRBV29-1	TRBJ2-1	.	CSVARSTHEQFF
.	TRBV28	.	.	CASSFEWSEQYF
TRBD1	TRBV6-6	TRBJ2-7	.	CASMYGTGSFEQYF
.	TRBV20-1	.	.	CSAPRGTQETQFF
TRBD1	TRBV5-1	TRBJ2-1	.	CASSRQGPTYNEQFF
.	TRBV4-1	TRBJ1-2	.	CASSQPGQLLRYGYTF
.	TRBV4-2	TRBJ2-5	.	CASSLRPEETQYF
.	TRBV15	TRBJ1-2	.	CATSNRQVGYGYTF
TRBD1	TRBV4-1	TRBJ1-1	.	CASSLVGQGAAEAFF
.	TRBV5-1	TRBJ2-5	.	CASSWNRGEAQYF
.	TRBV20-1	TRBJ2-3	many	CSARGGSAGWTDTQYF
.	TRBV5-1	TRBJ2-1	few	CASSFSQSNEQFF
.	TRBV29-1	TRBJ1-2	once	CSVETVALKPGQSLYNYGYTF
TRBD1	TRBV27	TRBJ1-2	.	CASTQQQGRSYTF
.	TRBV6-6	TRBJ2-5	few	CASSYLDFRTQETQYF
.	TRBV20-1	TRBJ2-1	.	CSAAPGGTGNEQFF
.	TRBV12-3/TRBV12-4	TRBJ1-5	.	CASREGGQPQHF
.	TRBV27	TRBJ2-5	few	CASSTMGETQYF
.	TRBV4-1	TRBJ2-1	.	CASSQIWGDEQFF
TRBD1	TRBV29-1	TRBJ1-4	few	CSVGDRVGEKLFF
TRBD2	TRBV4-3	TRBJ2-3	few	CASSLKALAGGPSLTDTQYF
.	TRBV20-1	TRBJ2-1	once	CSADRSHNGQFF
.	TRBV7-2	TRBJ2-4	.	CASSPNQMLPKNIQYF
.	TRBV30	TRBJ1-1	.	CAWSRWNTEAFF
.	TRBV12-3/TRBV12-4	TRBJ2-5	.	CASTPGGGRSRETQYF
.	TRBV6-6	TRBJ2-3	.	CASSSAVDTQYF
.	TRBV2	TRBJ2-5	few	CASKQDQETQYF
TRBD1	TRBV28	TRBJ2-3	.	CASSFLSAGTAKGVTDTQYF
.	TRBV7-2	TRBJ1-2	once	CASSPEGWDYYGYTF
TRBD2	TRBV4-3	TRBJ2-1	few	CASSQVLAGGPQFF
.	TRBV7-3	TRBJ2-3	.	CASSLGASDTDTQYF
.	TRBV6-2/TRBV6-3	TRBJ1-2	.	CASTTHKGPQGDYGYTF
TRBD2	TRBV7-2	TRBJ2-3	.	CASSFGGGKDTQYF
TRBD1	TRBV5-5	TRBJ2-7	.	CASSSGQGTGEQYF
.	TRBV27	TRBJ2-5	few	CASSLFSGVRSETQYF
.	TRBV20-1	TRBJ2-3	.	CSGSAEDTQYF
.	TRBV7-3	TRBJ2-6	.	CASSSMPWGAGANVLTF
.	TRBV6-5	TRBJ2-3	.	CASRKGGGGDTQYF
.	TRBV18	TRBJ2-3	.	CASAGETDTQYF
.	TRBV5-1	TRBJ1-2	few	CASSWGGLNYGYTF
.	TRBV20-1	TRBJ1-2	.	CSASAGTNYGYTF
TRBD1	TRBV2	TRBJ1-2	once	CASRMGTGESGYTF